This paragraph covers one TCR beta chain sequence. This CDR3 contains 14 residues. Trimming stripped 9 bases from V and 2 bases from J, with 18 bases between. CDR1 SGHRS and CDR2 YFSETQ come from the germline V gene. The source of the sample is a study of shared clonotypes between healthy human individuals. Assay used: immunoSEQ multiplex PCR; TCRdb lists only in-frame clones, some missing. The sample records 400,000 to 600,000 clones, 60% to 80% being singletons. The sequencing input was PBMCs. The TCR originated in a woman in her 40s in good health. Some clones in this sample may be carry-over from other donors' samples. The chain is built from TRBV5-1 and TRBJ2-7, with D possibly being TRBD2 (6 bases). DNA of the CDR3: TGCGCCACCGGAACCGGGACTGGCCCCTACGAGCAGTACTTC. It is translated as CATGTGTGPYEQYF.